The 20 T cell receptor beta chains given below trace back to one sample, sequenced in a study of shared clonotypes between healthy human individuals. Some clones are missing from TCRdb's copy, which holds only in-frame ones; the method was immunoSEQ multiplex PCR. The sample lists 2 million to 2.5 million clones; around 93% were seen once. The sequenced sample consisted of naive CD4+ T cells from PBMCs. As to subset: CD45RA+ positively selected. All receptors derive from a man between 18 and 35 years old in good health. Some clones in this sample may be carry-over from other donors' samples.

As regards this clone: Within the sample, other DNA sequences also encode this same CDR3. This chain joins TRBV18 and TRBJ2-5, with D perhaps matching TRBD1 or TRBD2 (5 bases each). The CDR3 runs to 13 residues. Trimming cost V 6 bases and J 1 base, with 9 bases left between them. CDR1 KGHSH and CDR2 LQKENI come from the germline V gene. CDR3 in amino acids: CASSRDLQETQYF. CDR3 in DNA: TGTGCCAGCTCCCGGGACCTCCAAGAGACCCAGTACTTC.

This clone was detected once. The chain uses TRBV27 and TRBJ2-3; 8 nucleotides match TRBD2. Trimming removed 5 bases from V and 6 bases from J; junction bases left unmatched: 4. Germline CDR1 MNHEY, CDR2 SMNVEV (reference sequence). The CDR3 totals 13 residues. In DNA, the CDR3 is TGTGCCAGCAGTCCCCGGGAGGGTGATACGCAGTATTTT. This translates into CASSPREGDTQYF.

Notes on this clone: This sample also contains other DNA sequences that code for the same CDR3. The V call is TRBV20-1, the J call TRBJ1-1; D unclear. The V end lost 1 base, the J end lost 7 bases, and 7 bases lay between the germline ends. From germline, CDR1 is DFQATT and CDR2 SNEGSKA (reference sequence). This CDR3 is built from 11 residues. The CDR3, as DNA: TGCAGTGCTAGAGGGGGAAGTGAAGCTTTCTTT. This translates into CSARGGSEAFF.

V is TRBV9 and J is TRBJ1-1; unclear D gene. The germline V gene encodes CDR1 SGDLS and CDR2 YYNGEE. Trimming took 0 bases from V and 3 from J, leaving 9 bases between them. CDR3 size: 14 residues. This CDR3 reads CASSVGKEYTEAFF. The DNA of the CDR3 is TGTGCCAGCAGCGTAGGCAAGGAGTACACTGAAGCTTTCTTT.

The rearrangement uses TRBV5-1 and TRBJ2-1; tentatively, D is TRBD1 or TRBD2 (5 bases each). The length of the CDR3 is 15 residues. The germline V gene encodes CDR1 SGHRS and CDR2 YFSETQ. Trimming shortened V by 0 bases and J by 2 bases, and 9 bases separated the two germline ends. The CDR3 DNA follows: TGCGCCAGCAGCTTGGGAGAGGGGACCTACAATGAGCAGTTCTTC. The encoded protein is CASSLGEGTYNEQFF.

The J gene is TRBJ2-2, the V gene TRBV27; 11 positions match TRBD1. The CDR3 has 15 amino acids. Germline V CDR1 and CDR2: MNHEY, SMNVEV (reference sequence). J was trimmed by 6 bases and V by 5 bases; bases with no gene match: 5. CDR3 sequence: CASSTRTGGPGELFF. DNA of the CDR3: TGTGCCAGCAGTACCCGGACAGGGGGCCCCGGGGAGCTGTTTTTT.

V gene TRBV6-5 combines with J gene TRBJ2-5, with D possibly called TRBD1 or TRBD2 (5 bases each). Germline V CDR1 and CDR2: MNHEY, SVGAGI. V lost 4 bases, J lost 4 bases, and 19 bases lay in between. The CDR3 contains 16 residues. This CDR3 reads CASSWASGGSGETQYF. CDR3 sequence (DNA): TGTGCCAGCAGTTGGGCCTCTGGGGGAAGTGGAGAGACCCAGTACTTC.

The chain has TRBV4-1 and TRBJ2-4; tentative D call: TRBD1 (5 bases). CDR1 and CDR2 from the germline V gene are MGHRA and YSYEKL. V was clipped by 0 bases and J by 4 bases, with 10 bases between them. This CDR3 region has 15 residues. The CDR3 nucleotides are TGCGCCAGCAGCCAAGATCAAAGGGGAAAAAACATTCAGTACTTC. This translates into CASSQDQRGKNIQYF.

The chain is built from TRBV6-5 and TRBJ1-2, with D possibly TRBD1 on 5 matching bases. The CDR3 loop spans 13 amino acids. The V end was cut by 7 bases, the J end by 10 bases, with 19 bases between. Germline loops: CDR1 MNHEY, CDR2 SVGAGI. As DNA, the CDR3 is TGTGCCAGCACCCCGGGGCCGCCGAGAGACTACACCTTC. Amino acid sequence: CASTPGPPRDYTF.

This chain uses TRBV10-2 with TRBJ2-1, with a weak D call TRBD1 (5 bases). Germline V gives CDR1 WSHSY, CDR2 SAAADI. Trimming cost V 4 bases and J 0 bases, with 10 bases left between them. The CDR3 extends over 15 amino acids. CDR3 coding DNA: TGCGCCAGCAGTGGACAGTCGAGCTCCTACAATGAGCAGTTCTTC. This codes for CASSGQSSSYNEQFF.

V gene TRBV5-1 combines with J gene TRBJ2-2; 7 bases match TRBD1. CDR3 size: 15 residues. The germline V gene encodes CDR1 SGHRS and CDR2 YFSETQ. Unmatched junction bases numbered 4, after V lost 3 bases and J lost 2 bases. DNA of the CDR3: TGCGCCAGCAGCTATGACAGGGCCAACACCGGGGAGCTGTTTTTT. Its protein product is CASSYDRANTGELFF.

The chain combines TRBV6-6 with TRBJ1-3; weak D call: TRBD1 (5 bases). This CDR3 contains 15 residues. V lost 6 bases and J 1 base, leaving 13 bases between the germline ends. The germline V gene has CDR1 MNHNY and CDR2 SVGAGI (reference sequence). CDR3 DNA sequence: TGTGCCAGCAGCCCTCCTGGGGGATCTGGAAACACCATATATTTT. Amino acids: CASSPPGGSGNTIYF.

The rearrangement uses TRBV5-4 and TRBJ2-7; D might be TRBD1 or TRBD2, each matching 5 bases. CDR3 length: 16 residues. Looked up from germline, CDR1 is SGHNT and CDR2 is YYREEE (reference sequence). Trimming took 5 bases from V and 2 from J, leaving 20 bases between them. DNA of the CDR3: TGTGCCAGCAGGCAAGACTCCGGGACGGCAACCTACGAGCAGTACTTC. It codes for CASRQDSGTATYEQYF.

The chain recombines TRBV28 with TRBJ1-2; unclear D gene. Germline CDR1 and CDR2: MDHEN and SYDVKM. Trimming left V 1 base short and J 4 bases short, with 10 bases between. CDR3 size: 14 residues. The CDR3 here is CASSLYGPPYGYTF. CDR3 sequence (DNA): TGTGCCAGCAGTTTATATGGACCGCCCTATGGCTACACCTTC.

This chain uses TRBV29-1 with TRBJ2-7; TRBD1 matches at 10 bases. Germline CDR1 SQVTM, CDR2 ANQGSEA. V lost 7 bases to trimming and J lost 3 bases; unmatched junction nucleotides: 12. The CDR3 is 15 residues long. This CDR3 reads CSAQGQGIFIYEQYF. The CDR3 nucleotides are TGCAGCGCGCAGGGACAGGGGATTTTTATCTACGAGCAGTACTTC.

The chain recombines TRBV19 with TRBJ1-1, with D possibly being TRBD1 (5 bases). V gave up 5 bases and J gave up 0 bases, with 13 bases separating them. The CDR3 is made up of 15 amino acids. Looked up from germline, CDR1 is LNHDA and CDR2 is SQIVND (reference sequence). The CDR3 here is CASSPTQGVNTEAFF. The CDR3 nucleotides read TGTGCCAGTAGTCCGACGCAGGGAGTGAACACTGAAGCTTTCTTT.

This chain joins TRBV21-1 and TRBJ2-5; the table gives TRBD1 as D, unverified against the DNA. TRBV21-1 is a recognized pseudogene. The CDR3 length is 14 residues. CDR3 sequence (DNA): TGTGCCAGCAGCACCCAGACAGGGGGGGAGACCCAGTACTTC. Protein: CASSTQTGGETQYF.

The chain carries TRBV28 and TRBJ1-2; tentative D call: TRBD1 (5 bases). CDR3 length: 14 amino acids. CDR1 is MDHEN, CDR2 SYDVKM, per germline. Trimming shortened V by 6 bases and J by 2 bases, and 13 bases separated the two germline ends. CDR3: CASRLRDPNYGYTF. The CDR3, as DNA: TGTGCCAGCAGACTCAGGGACCCAAACTATGGCTACACCTTC.

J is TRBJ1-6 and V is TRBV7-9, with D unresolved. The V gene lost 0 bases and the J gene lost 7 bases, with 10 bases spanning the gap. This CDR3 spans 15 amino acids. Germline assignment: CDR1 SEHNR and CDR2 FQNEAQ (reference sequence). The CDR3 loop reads CASSLAVGTNSPLHF. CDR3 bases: TGTGCCAGCAGCTTAGCGGTGGGCACGAATTCACCCCTCCACTTT.

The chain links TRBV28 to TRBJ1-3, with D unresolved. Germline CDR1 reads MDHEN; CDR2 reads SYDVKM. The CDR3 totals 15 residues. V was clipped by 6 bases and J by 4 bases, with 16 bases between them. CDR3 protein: CASSLDLVGGNTIYF. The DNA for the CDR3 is TGTGCCAGCAGCCTGGATCTCGTCGGGGGAAACACCATATATTTT.